This entry features one T cell receptor (beta chain) sequence. Its antigen is currently unknown. This specimen belongs to a study of shared clonotypes between healthy human individuals. Researchers drew on tens of millions of PBMCs for genomic DNA from unsorted samples. General study findings and limits: Sampling was confined to blood; repertoires within tissues likely differ.

Genomic DNA per cell subset filled all wells of several immunoSEQ plates. Roughly 300 ng DNA, roughly 28,000 T cell genomes, went into unsorted PBMC replicate PCRs. Assay used: immunoSEQ multiplex PCR; TCRdb lists only in-frame clones, some missing. The sample has some 510,000 clones; 70% to 80% are singletons. Germline lookup yields CDR1 SGHDN and CDR2 FVKESK. The germline V and J ends were trimmed by 1 base and 0 bases, with 10 bases remaining between them. This CDR3 is 16 amino acids long. The receptor comes from a woman aged 40 to 50 in good health. Some clones in this sample may be carry-over from other donors' samples. The V call is TRBV14, the J call TRBJ1-5, with D hard to call. Sequences were obtained from PBMCs. CDR3 in DNA: TGTGCCAGCAGCCAAGTTAGAGGGAATAGCAATCAGCCCCAGCATTTT. Amino acid sequence: CASSQVRGNSNQPQHF.